This T cell receptor (beta chain) is drawn from a study of immune evolution from preneoplasia to lung adenocarcinoma. Study-level results: T cell clonality was higher in KRAS-mutant than EGFR-mutant or wild-type nodules.

TCRdb keeps only in-frame clones here, not all; method: immunoSEQ multiplex PCR. The data contain around 2,200 clones, around 72% of them singletons. The CDR3 contains 16 residues. Germline V gives CDR1 GTSNPN, CDR2 SVGIG (reference sequence). V was trimmed by 1 base and J by 6 bases, leaving 20 bases between them. With regard to this clone: What it binds is unknown.

This sequence originates from a person aged 60-79 years with lung adenocarcinoma. J is TRBJ2-3 and V is TRBV30; possible D gene TRBD2, 7 bases. Sequencing was done on a sample of FFPE minimally invasive lung adenocarcinoma tissue. CDR3: CAWSDYRWGGHDTQYF. For the CDR3, the DNA is TGTGCCTGGAGTGACTACAGATGGGGGGGCCACGATACGCAGTATTTT.